The 27 T cell receptor beta chains in this list originate from one sample, sequenced in a study of blood T cell repertoires in COVID-19. Only in-frame clones appear in the TCRdb table, and some are missing; sequencing was by immunoSEQ multiplex PCR. The profile shows roughly 150,000 clones, approximately 85% of them singletons. Source material: peripheral blood. Every receptor here comes from a woman older than 75 with COVID-19, enrolled during active disease.

The chain couples TRBV12-5 to TRBJ2-1; 7 positions match TRBD2. J lost 8 bases, V lost 3 bases, and 7 bases had no gene match. Germline assignment: CDR1 LGHNT and CDR2 FRNRAP. The CDR3 is 14 residues long. The CDR3 DNA is TGTGCTAGTGGTTTTGCGGGAGCCCTCGATGAGCAGTTCTTC. Its protein is CASGFAGALDEQFF.

The rearrangement links TRBV18 to TRBJ2-5; possible D gene TRBD2, 6 bases. Germline-derived CDR1 and CDR2 are KGHSH and LQKENI. This CDR3 has 13 amino acids. The V end was cut by 6 bases, the J end by 7 bases, with 15 bases between. CDR3 in DNA: TGTGCCAGCTCTCCCCGTAGGGAGGCGACCCAGTACTTC. Its translation is CASSPRREATQYF.

This clone was seen once. As DNA, the CDR3 is TGTGCCAGCAGGTTTCAGGGATTGCGCTACGAGCAGTACTTC. Protein: CASRFQGLRYEQYF. V and J are TRBV2 and TRBJ2-7, with a possible D match to TRBD1 (5 bases). The CDR3 is made up of 14 amino acids. V was pared by 6 bases and J by 3 bases, with 15 bases between. Germline-derived CDR1 and CDR2 are SNHLY and FYNNEI.

J is TRBJ1-2 and V is TRBV29-1, with a weak D call TRBD1 (6 bases). The germline V gene encodes CDR1 SQVTM and CDR2 ANQGSEA. The CDR3 is 13 residues long. V was trimmed by 5 bases and J by 5 bases, leaving 15 bases between them. CDR3 sequence (DNA): TGCAGCGTTAGTTCCAGGGGTGGGTATGGCTACACCTTC. Protein product: CSVSSRGGYGYTF. Full variable domain (remainder filled in from reference TRBV29-1 and TRBJ1-2): SAVISQKPSRDICQRGTSLTIQCQVDSQVTMMFWYRQQPGQSLTLIATANQGSEATYESGFVIDKFPISRPNLTFSTLTVSNMSPEDSSIYLCSVSSRGGYGYTFGSGTRLTVV.

The V call is TRBV5-4, the J call TRBJ1-6, with 10 bases aligning to TRBD1. With 4 bases clipped from V and 10 bases from J, the junction kept 5 bases outside the gene matches. The CDR3 extends over 14 amino acids. Germline CDR1 and CDR2: SGHNT and YYREEE (reference sequence). The CDR3 bases are TGTGCCAGCAGCCGGGACAGGGGTACATCACCCCTCCACTTT. The encoded protein is CASSRDRGTSPLHF.

The genes are TRBV19 and TRBJ1-6, with 9 bases matching TRBD1. The germline CDR1 and CDR2 sequences are LNHDA and SQIVND (reference sequence). CDR3 length: 15 amino acids. After removal of 7 bases from V and 10 bases from J, the junction contained 11 bases not matched to a gene. The CDR3 sequence: CASTQTGGFRSPLHF. DNA for the CDR3: TGTGCCAGTACCCAAACAGGGGGCTTTAGGTCACCCCTCCACTTT. The full variable domain, its missing parts supplied by reference TRBV19 and TRBJ1-6, is DGGITQSPKYLFRKEGQNVTLSCEQNLNHDAMYWYRQDPGQGLRLIYYSQIVNDFQKGDIAEGYSVSREKKESFPLTVTSAQKNPTAFYLCASTQTGGFRSPLHFGNGTRLTVT.

The chain joins TRBV19 to TRBJ2-7; a weak D match, TRBD1 (5 bases). The CDR3 covers 13 residues. V lost 5 bases and J 5 bases, leaving 13 bases between the germline ends. CDR1 and CDR2 from the germline V gene are LNHDA and SQIVND (reference sequence). CDR3 DNA: TGTGCCAGTAGTCCCAGGGTCACCCACGAGCAGTACTTC. Amino acid sequence: CASSPRVTHEQYF.

The sample holds one count of this clone. The chain has TRBV5-4 and TRBJ1-6, with D tentatively TRBD1 (5 bases). The CDR3 runs 16 residues. Germline V CDR1 and CDR2: SGHNT, YYREEE (reference sequence). Trimming cost V 0 bases and J 7 bases, with 14 bases left between them. DNA of the CDR3: TGTGCCAGCAGCTTGGGGGCAGGGAACGAAAATTCACCCCTCCACTTT. Translating gives CASSLGAGNENSPLHF.

There are a few counts of this clone. The chain employs TRBV11-2 and TRBJ1-2, with a possible D match to TRBD1 (6 bases). This CDR3 comprises 12 residues. Germline CDR1 reads SGHAT; CDR2 reads FQNNGV. V lost 6 bases, J lost 8 bases, and 13 bases lay in between. CDR3: CASSRTGRGYTF. CDR3 bases: TGTGCCAGCAGTCGTACAGGGCGAGGCTACACCTTC.

The chain carries TRBV27 and TRBJ1-1; D gene unclear. The length of the CDR3 is 14 residues. Germline V gene sequence: CDR1 MNHEY, CDR2 SMNVEV (reference sequence). V lost 8 bases to trimming and J lost 0 bases, with 13 bases between them. CDR3 residues: CASSQSFMNTEAFF. The CDR3 DNA follows: TGTGCCAGCTCTCAGTCCTTTATGAACACTGAAGCTTTCTTT.

V is TRBV16 and J is TRBJ1-1, with unresolved D. Trimming took 3 bases from V and 2 from J, leaving 7 bases between them. CDR3 length: 13 amino acids. Germline values: CDR1 KGHSY, CDR2 FQNENV. In DNA, the CDR3 is TGTGCCAGCAGCCATCAGCGCAACACTGAAGCTTTCTTT. Protein: CASSHQRNTEAFF.

This chain joins TRBV6-1 and TRBJ1-1; D is undetermined. Germline CDR1 MNHNS, CDR2 SASEGT. Trimming left V 2 bases short and J 2 bases short, with 9 bases between. This CDR3 is built from 14 residues. The chain's CDR3 is CASSELGENTEAFF. In DNA, the CDR3 is TGTGCCAGCAGTGAACTCGGGGAAAACACTGAAGCTTTCTTT.

The chain carries TRBV6-2 or TRBV6-3 and TRBJ1-1; D is undetermined. Germline V CDR1 and CDR2: MNHEY, SVGEGT. V was clipped by 1 base and J by 1 base, with 4 bases between them. This CDR3 has 13 residues. This chain's CDR3 is CASSYYQNTEAFF. CDR3 DNA sequence: TGTGCCAGCAGTTACTATCAGAACACTGAAGCTTTCTTT.

The chain carries TRBV27 and TRBJ2-7; TRBD2 matches at 13 bases. Trimming took 5 bases from V and 8 from J; bases not matched to a gene: 12. Germline assignment: CDR1 MNHEY and CDR2 SMNVEV (reference sequence). The CDR3 runs to 16 residues. CDR3 sequence reads: CASSPRLLAGGPQQYF. The DNA of the CDR3 is TGTGCCAGCAGTCCCCGACTACTAGCGGGGGGGCCTCAGCAGTACTTC.

The chain joins TRBV27 to TRBJ2-7; 11 bases agree with TRBD2. The germline V gene has CDR1 MNHEY and CDR2 SMNVEV (reference sequence). CDR3 size: 15 residues. V dropped 4 bases and J dropped 4; count of bases not matched to a gene: 6. In nucleotides, the CDR3 is TGTGCCAGCAGTTCTCTAGCGGGAGGCCGATACGAGCAGTACTTC. Its translation is CASSSLAGGRYEQYF.

The V and J genes are TRBV4-1 and TRBJ1-1, with TRBD1 matching over 8 bases. CDR3 length: 15 amino acids. Germline loops: CDR1 MGHRA, CDR2 YSYEKL. Trimming at V came to 6 bases and at J to 2 bases, leaving 8 bases not matched to a gene. Here the CDR3 reads CASSGTGTGNTEAFF. CDR3 DNA: TGCGCCAGCAGTGGGACCGGGACAGGAAACACTGAAGCTTTCTTT.

This clone was counted a single time. This chain uses TRBV27 with TRBJ1-1; D unresolved. V lost 9 bases and J 1 base, leaving 18 bases between the germline ends. Germline V lookup: CDR1 MNHEY, CDR2 SMNVEV (reference sequence). The CDR3 has 15 amino acids. CDR3 sequence (DNA): TGTGCCAGTGGGAGGTTTCGAGAGGGGAACACTGAAGCTTTCTTT. Encoded protein: CASGRFREGNTEAFF.

A remark on this clone: The junction and the germline gene differ at one end; a read error may be behind it. The chain employs TRBV6-1 and TRBJ2-5; TRBD2 matches 9 bases. CDR1 and CDR2 from the germline V gene are MNHNS and SASEGT. This CDR3 is 14 amino acids long. The CDR3 reads CASSEASGTVTQYF. The CDR3 coding sequence is TGTGCCAGCAGCGAAGCTAGCGGGACTGTGACCCAGTACTTC.

CDR3 in amino acids: CASSLQGSSPLHF. In DNA form, the CDR3 reads TGTGCCAGCAGTTTACAGGGAAGCTCACCCCTCCACTTT. V usage is TRBV6-5 and J usage is TRBJ1-6, with D maybe TRBD1 (6 bases). CDR1 and CDR2 (germline): MNHEY, SVGAGI. The V end was cut by 4 bases, the J end by 10 bases, with 11 bases between. The length of the CDR3 is 13 residues.

To note about this clone: The sample contains more than one DNA sequence encoding this CDR3. The chain uses TRBV2 and TRBJ1-4; TRBD1 agrees at 7 bases. The germline gives CDR1 SNHLY, CDR2 FYNNEI. The CDR3 sequence is 13 residues long. Losses at the gene ends were 6 bases for V and 3 bases for J; bases not matched to a gene: 1. The CDR3 loop reads CASRGTANEKLFF. The DNA of the CDR3 is TGTGCCAGCAGGGGGACAGCTAATGAAAAACTGTTTTTT.

The chain joins TRBV7-9 to TRBJ2-2; TRBD1 matches at 7 bases. V dropped 3 bases and J dropped 3; count of bases not matched to a gene: 7. Per germline, CDR1 SEHNR and CDR2 FQNEAQ (reference sequence). This CDR3 comprises 16 residues. CDR3 in DNA: TGTGCCAGCAGCTTCTACAGGGGTTTGGACACCGGGGAGCTGTTTTTT. Translation gives CASSFYRGLDTGELFF.

The V call is TRBV7-2, the J call TRBJ2-1; tentative D call: TRBD2 (5 bases). The CDR3 has 13 residues. The V gene's germline CDR1 is SGHTA and CDR2 FQGNSA. V was cut by 4 bases and J by 9 bases, with 13 bases left in between. In DNA form, the CDR3 reads TGTGCCAGCAGCTCCAGCCGGGGTCCTGAGCAGTTCTTC. It encodes CASSSSRGPEQFF.

This clone occurred a few times. V and J are TRBV6-5 and TRBJ1-5; 10 positions match TRBD1. The CDR3 length is 13 residues. Germline V gene sequence: CDR1 MNHEY, CDR2 SVGAGI. V lost 6 bases, J lost 8 bases, and 4 bases stayed unmatched. CDR3 coding DNA: TGTGCCAGCAGCGGACAGGGGGGGAAGCCCCAGCATTTT. Its translation: CASSGQGGKPQHF.

In this sample, this clone turned up a few times. The chain uses TRBV18 and TRBJ2-5; 8 bases match TRBD2. CDR1 KGHSH and CDR2 LQKENI come from the germline V gene. This CDR3 comprises 15 residues. V shed 3 bases, J shed 5 bases, and the junction held 8 bases outside the gene matches. The DNA of the CDR3 is TGTGCCAGCTCACCCTTAGCGGGGACGGTGGAGACCCAGTACTTC. It specifies CASSPLAGTVETQYF.

This clone has more than one count but fewer than ten. The rearrangement uses TRBV7-9 and TRBJ1-5; D unclear. The CDR3 length is 14 residues. V gave up 5 bases and J gave up 5 bases, with 13 bases separating them. In germline, CDR1 is SEHNR, CDR2 FQNEAQ (reference sequence). CDR3 bases: TGTGCCAGCAGCACAGCTGGGGAGGATCAGCCCCAGCATTTT. It specifies CASSTAGEDQPQHF.

V gene TRBV4-1 combines with J gene TRBJ2-7; the match to TRBD2 covers 9 bases. CDR3 length equals 16 residues. The J segment lost 0 bases and the V segment lost 4 bases, leaving 7 bases of the junction unmatched. Germline assignment: CDR1 MGHRA and CDR2 YSYEKL. The CDR3 DNA reads TGCGCCAGCAGCCTCCACTTAGCGGGAGACTCCTACGAGCAGTACTTC. Translating it yields CASSLHLAGDSYEQYF.

This clone was detected a few times. This rearrangement joins TRBV29-1 to TRBJ1-1; no firm D call. In germline, CDR1 is SQVTM, CDR2 ANQGSEA. There are 11 residues in the CDR3. Trimming left V 5 bases short and J 8 bases short, with 12 bases between. CDR3 in DNA: TGCAGCGTTTCACAGACCGTCGAAGCTTTCTTT. Translated, it gives CSVSQTVEAFF. Full variable domain (missing parts from reference TRBV29-1 and TRBJ1-1): SAVISQKPSRDICQRGTSLTIQCQVDSQVTMMFWYRQQPGQSLTLIATANQGSEATYESGFVIDKFPISRPNLTFSTLTVSNMSPEDSSIYLCSVSQTVEAFFGQGTRLTVV.